The present T cell receptor beta chain was sequenced within a study of PD-1 blockade in classical Hodgkin lymphoma. Every single patient, without exception, relapsed after autologous stem cell transplantation, and brentuximab vedotin exposure varied. Each best response was a complete response, a partial response or progressive disease. Comment on this clone: The antigen remains unidentified.

Germline CDR1 and CDR2: SGHRS and YFSETQ. V dropped 2 bases and J dropped 3 bases, with 11 bases sitting between them. This CDR3 spans 14 amino acids. Points from the study as a whole: Prior therapy or disease activity may underlie the repertoire differences, whose causes remain undefined. A reduction in baseline TCR diversity was reportedly seen in newly diagnosed patients relative to healthy donors.

This table comes from immunoSEQ multiplex PCR, and its TCRdb copy is limited to in-frame clones, with some not included. The sample yields 47,000 or so clones, roughly 73% seen once. This sequence joins TRBV5-1 and TRBJ2-5; possible D gene TRBD2, 5 bases. This material consisted of peripheral blood mononuclear cells (PBMCs), taken at baseline. The receptor's source is a human donor with classical Hodgkin lymphoma. The CDR3, as DNA: TGCGCCAGCAGCTTTGGCAGCGGTAAAGAGACCCAGTACTTC. Translated, it gives CASSFGSGKETQYF.